These 32 T cell receptor beta chains originate from one sample sequenced in a study of T cell responses to AZD1222 COVID-19 vaccine. This table comes from immunoSEQ multiplex PCR, and its TCRdb copy is limited to in-frame clones, with some not included. The table lists 100,000 to 150,000 clones, 89% of them singletons. This specimen was peripheral blood, taken on day 0 of AZD1222 vaccination. Source of these receptors: an adult in good health.

The rearrangement joins TRBV5-5 to TRBJ2-7, with 8 bases lining up with TRBD1. CDR3 length: 15 residues. CDR1 is SGHKS and CDR2 is YYEKEE in the germline V gene (reference sequence). J lost 3 bases, V lost 4 bases, and 9 bases had no gene match. CDR3 bases: TGTGCCAGCAGCCCAACAGGGGGTGCCTACTACGAGCAGTACTTC. It translates to CASSPTGGAYYEQYF.

The gene calls are TRBV6-5 and TRBJ2-5; tentatively, D is TRBD2 (7 bases). Trimming shortened V by 6 bases and J by 6 bases, and 20 bases separated the two germline ends. From germline, CDR1 is MNHEY and CDR2 SVGAGI. This CDR3 has 15 amino acids. CDR3: CASSLTLQGGQTQYF. The DNA for the CDR3 is TGTGCCAGCAGCTTAACCCTACAGGGAGGGCAGACCCAGTACTTC.

This chain joins TRBV19 and TRBJ1-5; weak D call: TRBD1 (5 bases). Trimming pared 1 base from V and 7 bases from J, leaving 23 bases between. The CDR3 extends over 18 amino acids. Germline CDR1 and CDR2: LNHDA and SQIVND (reference sequence). CDR3 nucleotides: TGTGCCAGTAGTATAGTCGGGTGGGGAGGGGTCCCGGGGCAGCCCCAGCATTTT. Protein: CASSIVGWGGVPGQPQHF.

The sample holds one count of this clone. The chain recombines TRBV29-1 with TRBJ2-1; TRBD1 is a possible D gene (5 bases). Germline V gene data show CDR1 as SQVTM and CDR2 as ANQGSEA. V was clipped by 5 bases and J by 8 bases, with 10 bases between them. The CDR3 covers 11 residues. In DNA, the CDR3 is TGCAGCGTTCGCAGGGCAGATGAGCAGTTCTTC. This sequence encodes CSVRRADEQFF.

This chain uses TRBV5-6 with TRBJ1-5; 10 bases fit TRBD1. The CDR3 spans 16 residues. Germline assignment: CDR1 SGHDT and CDR2 YYEEEE. J gave up 4 bases and V 4 bases, and 8 bases lay outside the gene matches. The CDR3 sequence: CASSRTPGQGNQPQHF. DNA of the CDR3: TGTGCCAGCAGCCGCACTCCGGGACAGGGGAATCAGCCCCAGCATTTT.

CDR3 coding DNA: TGTGCCAGCAGCGTAGCCCAAATCCCTAATGAGCAGTTCTTC. Translating it yields CASSVAQIPNEQFF. The rearrangement uses TRBV9 and TRBJ2-1; D not resolved. The CDR3 consists of 14 residues. Per germline, CDR1 SGDLS and CDR2 YYNGEE. The V and J ends lost 0 bases and 7 bases respectively, with 11 bases between them. Combining the CDR3 with reference TRBV9 and TRBJ2-1 gives the whole variable domain DSGVTQTPKHLITATGQRVTLRCSPRSGDLSVYWYQQSLDQGLQFLIQYYNGEERAKGNILERFSAQQFPDLHSELNLSSLELGDSALYFCASSVAQIPNEQFFGPGTRLTVL.

This clone has just a few counts. The V and J genes are TRBV4-3 and TRBJ1-2; D is unclear. Germline CDR1 and CDR2: LGHNA and YSLEER. The CDR3 length is 12 residues. The V end was cut by 0 bases, the J end by 8 bases, with 7 bases between. The DNA for the CDR3 is TGCGCCAGCAGCCAAGAGGGTTCCGGCTACACCTTC. It is translated as CASSQEGSGYTF.

The chain couples TRBV9 to TRBJ1-2, with 10 bases fitting TRBD1. V was clipped by 4 bases and J by 8 bases; unmatched bases: 11. Germline V gives CDR1 SGDLS, CDR2 YYNGEE. This CDR3 has 15 residues. The CDR3 here is CASSPRTDRGSGYTF. The CDR3 nucleotides read TGTGCCAGCAGCCCCCGGACGGACAGGGGGTCAGGCTACACCTTC.

The chain couples TRBV6-5 to TRBJ1-2; no firm D call. This CDR3 is 11 amino acids long. Germline loops: CDR1 MNHEY, CDR2 SVGAGI. V was pared by 9 bases and J by 2 bases, with 7 bases between. Here the CDR3 reads CASTRNYGYTF. In nucleotides, the CDR3 is TGTGCCAGTACACGCAACTATGGCTACACCTTC.

This chain links TRBV20-1 with TRBJ1-1; TRBD1 might be the D (6 bases). The germline V and J ends were trimmed by 3 bases and 1 base, with 15 bases remaining between them. In germline, CDR1 is DFQATT, CDR2 SNEGSKA (reference sequence). The CDR3 has 15 residues. CDR3 in amino acids: CSASVVGQKNTEAFF. DNA for the CDR3: TGCAGTGCTAGTGTTGTTGGACAGAAGAACACTGAAGCTTTCTTT.

The chain recombines TRBV9 with TRBJ2-5; the D gene is possibly TRBD1 (6 bases). V lost 4 bases to trimming and J lost 2 bases, with 9 bases between them. The CDR3 runs 13 residues. Germline values: CDR1 SGDLS, CDR2 YYNGEE. The CDR3: CASSPTGQETQYF. Written as DNA, the CDR3 is TGTGCCAGCAGCCCGACAGGTCAAGAGACCCAGTACTTC.

This chain connects TRBV6-5 to TRBJ1-2; 8 bases match TRBD1. Trimming removed 5 bases from V and 8 bases from J; junction bases left unmatched: 4. This CDR3 contains 12 residues. CDR1 is MNHEY, CDR2 SVGAGI, per germline. The CDR3 here is CASSRQGLGYTF. In nucleotides, the CDR3 is TGTGCCAGCAGTCGACAGGGGTTAGGCTACACCTTC.

The CDR3 sequence is CASSRLGGGKDTQYF. CDR3 sequence (DNA): TGTGCCAGCAGCCGTCTCGGGGGGGGGAAAGATACGCAGTATTTT. This chain uses TRBV3-1 (or the pseudogene TRBV3-2) with TRBJ2-3; 8 bases line up with TRBD2. This CDR3 is 15 amino acids long. Trimming took 4 bases from V and 5 from J; bases not matched to a gene: 8. Germline V gives CDR1 LGHDT, CDR2 YNNKEL (reference sequence).

CDR3 loop: CASSLAGRYGYTF. The CDR3 nucleotides are TGTGCCAGCAGCCTGGCAGGGCGATATGGCTACACCTTC. This rearrangement joins TRBV6-5 to TRBJ1-2; D possibly corresponds to TRBD1 (5 bases). Trimming shortened V by 6 bases and J by 5 bases, and 13 bases separated the two germline ends. Germline lookup yields CDR1 MNHEY and CDR2 SVGAGI. The CDR3 loop spans 13 amino acids.

The V gene is TRBV30, the J gene TRBJ2-2; D is ambiguous. The length of the CDR3 is 14 residues. The germline gives CDR1 GTSNPN, CDR2 SVGIG (reference sequence). Trimming cost V 1 base and J 2 bases, with 8 bases left between them. Here the CDR3 reads CAWSGGPNTGELFF. In DNA form, the CDR3 reads TGTGCCTGGAGTGGCGGACCTAACACCGGGGAGCTGTTTTTT.

The chain couples TRBV19 to TRBJ2-5, with D maybe TRBD2 (7 bases). V was cut by 4 bases and J by 5 bases, with 14 bases left in between. The CDR3 runs to 14 residues. The V gene's germline CDR1 is LNHDA and CDR2 SQIVND (reference sequence). The CDR3 sequence: CASSTTQGGETQYF. The DNA for the CDR3 is TGTGCCAGTAGTACCACACAGGGAGGGGAGACCCAGTACTTC.

The gene calls are TRBV6-4 and TRBJ2-7; D tentatively fits TRBD1 or TRBD2 (5 bases each). This CDR3 has 15 amino acids. CDR1 and CDR2 from the germline V gene are MRHNA and SNTAGT. V lost 7 bases and J 3 bases, leaving 19 bases between the germline ends. This chain's CDR3 is CASTSLRDGIYEQYF. The DNA for the CDR3 is TGTGCCAGCACCTCCCTCCGGGACGGCATCTACGAGCAGTACTTC.

The rearrangement uses TRBV25-1 and TRBJ1-4, with D unresolved. Deletions cut 2 bases from V and 7 bases from J, with 14 bases between. The germline V gene has CDR1 MGHDK and CDR2 SYGVNS. This CDR3 has 15 amino acids. CDR3 sequence (DNA): TGTGCCAGCAGTGAACATCAACTAGGTGGTGAAAAACTGTTTTTT. Amino acid sequence: CASSEHQLGGEKLFF.

The chain combines TRBV4-2 with TRBJ1-5; no clear D gene. Trimming stripped 1 base from V and 2 bases from J, with 9 bases between. This CDR3 is 15 amino acids long. Germline V gene lookup returns CDR1 LGHNA and CDR2 YNFKEQ. The CDR3 bases are TGTGCCAGCAGCCAAGTTCCAGGAGGCAATCAGCCCCAGCATTTT. Translating gives CASSQVPGGNQPQHF.

The genes are TRBV29-1 and TRBJ1-1; D is unclear. Germline lookup yields CDR1 SQVTM and CDR2 ANQGSEA. The ends were cut back, 6 bases at V and 10 bases at J, with 24 bases in the middle. CDR3 size: 14 residues. For the CDR3, the DNA is TGCAGCGTCGCCGGAGGCATAAAAGGCCTCGGAGCTTTCTTT. Translation gives CSVAGGIKGLGAFF. The variable domain in full, completed from reference TRBV29-1 and TRBJ1-1, reads SAVISQKPSRDICQRGTSLTIQCQVDSQVTMMFWYRQQPGQSLTLIATANQGSEATYESGFVIDKFPISRPNLTFSTLTVSNMSPEDSSIYLCSVAGGIKGLGAFFGQGTRLTVV.

The rearrangement uses TRBV5-5 and TRBJ2-7; unclear D gene. Trimming shortened V by 1 base and J by 0 bases, and 8 bases separated the two germline ends. The CDR3 loop spans 14 amino acids. The germline V gene has CDR1 SGHKS and CDR2 YYEKEE (reference sequence). The CDR3 reads CASSLIASSYEQYF. The CDR3 nucleotides read TGTGCCAGCAGCTTGATTGCCAGCTCCTACGAGCAGTACTTC.

The chain is built from TRBV10-2 and TRBJ1-2; unclear D gene. Germline V gene sequence: CDR1 WSHSY, CDR2 SAAADI. The CDR3 has 12 amino acids. Trimming took off 0 bases at V and 10 bases at J, with 9 bases between the two ends. CDR3 sequence: CASSESAYPYTF. The CDR3 DNA reads TGCGCCAGCAGTGAGTCGGCCTACCCCTACACCTTC.

This sequence joins TRBV19 and TRBJ1-2; possibly TRBD1 for D (6 bases). The length of the CDR3 is 12 residues. Germline V gives CDR1 LNHDA, CDR2 SQIVND (reference sequence). V was clipped by 4 bases and J by 8 bases, with 11 bases between them. CDR3 sequence: CASSTGDRGYTF. CDR3 nucleotides: TGTGCCAGTAGTACAGGGGATCGCGGCTACACCTTC.

The genes are TRBV7-9 and TRBJ1-1; weak D call: TRBD1 (6 bases). With 3 bases removed from V and 8 bases from J, the gap between germline ends came to 13 bases. CDR1 and CDR2 from the germline V gene are SEHNR and FQNEAQ (reference sequence). This CDR3 is 13 amino acids long. This CDR3 is CASSLSVGAEAFF. CDR3 coding DNA: TGTGCCAGCAGCTTGTCCGTGGGGGCCGAAGCTTTCTTT.

This rearrangement joins TRBV18 to TRBJ2-2, with D unresolved. This CDR3 is 13 amino acids long. V lost 4 bases and J lost 5, with 8 bases in between. Germline CDR1 reads KGHSH; CDR2 reads LQKENI. The CDR3 sequence: CASSLARTGELFF. CDR3 coding DNA: TGTGCCAGCTCACTTGCTAGAACCGGGGAGCTGTTTTTT.

The gene calls are TRBV28 and TRBJ1-4; TRBD1 is a possible D gene (5 bases). The V gene lost 3 bases and the J gene lost 5 bases, with 13 bases spanning the gap. The CDR3 consists of 15 residues. Germline CDR1 and CDR2: MDHEN and SYDVKM. The CDR3 sequence: CASSLRGTANEKLFF. CDR3 DNA sequence: TGTGCCAGCAGTTTGCGGGGGACGGCGAATGAAAAACTGTTTTTT.

This clone came up once. J is TRBJ1-3 and V is TRBV15; possibly TRBD1 for D (5 bases). This CDR3 region has 16 residues. V dropped 3 bases and J dropped 0 bases, with 12 bases sitting between them. Germline values: CDR1 LNHNV, CDR2 YYDKDF (reference sequence). CDR3 coding DNA: TGTGCCACCAGCAGTTTCAGACAGAGCTCTGGAAACACCATATATTTT. Amino acids: CATSSFRQSSGNTIYF. Complete variable domain (other parts from reference TRBV15 and TRBJ1-3): DAMVIQNPRYQVTQFGKPVTLSCSQTLNHNVMYWYQQKSSQAPKLLFHYYDKDFNNEADTPDNFQSRRPNTSFCFLDIRSPGLGDTAMYLCATSSFRQSSGNTIYFGEGSWLTVV.

This rearrangement joins TRBV19 to TRBJ2-3; D unclear. CDR3 length: 16 amino acids. The V gene's germline CDR1 is LNHDA and CDR2 SQIVND (reference sequence). V lost 6 bases and J 0 bases, leaving 16 bases between the germline ends. The CDR3 here is CASSPAQSASTDTQYF. The DNA for the CDR3 is TGTGCCAGTAGCCCGGCGCAGAGTGCTAGCACAGATACGCAGTATTTT.

This clone appeared once. The gene calls are TRBV20-1 and TRBJ2-7, with 10 bases fitting TRBD1. Per the germline V gene, CDR1 is DFQATT and CDR2 is SNEGSKA (reference sequence). The J segment lost 6 bases and the V segment lost 3 bases, leaving 8 bases of the junction unmatched. The CDR3 runs to 14 residues. CDR3 DNA sequence: TGCAGTGCTAGTTATCCGGGACAGGGGTTCGAGCAGTACTTC. Translation gives CSASYPGQGFEQYF.

This rearrangement joins TRBV6-1 to TRBJ2-7, with D possibly TRBD2 on 6 matching bases. CDR3 length: 16 residues. The germline V and J ends were trimmed by 2 bases and 0 bases, with 14 bases remaining between them. The germline V gene encodes CDR1 MNHNS and CDR2 SASEGT. CDR3 region: CASSEREVPYSYEQYF. Here the CDR3 DNA reads TGTGCCAGCAGTGAAAGGGAGGTCCCCTACTCCTACGAGCAGTACTTC.

The gene calls are TRBV7-2 and TRBJ1-2; 7 nucleotides agree with TRBD1. V gave up 3 bases and J gave up 8 bases; unmatched junction bases: 9. In germline, CDR1 is SGHTA, CDR2 FQGNSA. The CDR3 is made up of 14 amino acids. CDR3: CASSFGPQGGGYTF. The CDR3 coding sequence is TGTGCCAGCAGCTTTGGGCCTCAGGGGGGCGGCTACACCTTC.

At least ten counts were recorded for this clone. This sequence joins TRBV3-1 (or the pseudogene TRBV3-2) and TRBJ2-7; the match to TRBD2 covers 7 bases. Germline trimming cut 4 bases from V and 3 bases from J; bases unmatched to any gene: 9. Germline V gene sequence: CDR1 LGHDT, CDR2 YNNKEL (reference sequence). The CDR3 consists of 15 residues. CDR3 sequence: CASSRPASGHYEQYF. The CDR3 nucleotides are TGTGCCAGCAGCCGCCCCGCTAGCGGACACTACGAGCAGTACTTC.